The 16 T cell receptor beta chains in this list originate from one sample, sequenced in a study of PD-L1 blockade in urothelial cancer. Data came from immunoSEQ multiplex PCR; TCRdb stores just in-frame clones and leaves some out. The data show roughly 43,000 clones, about 80% seen once. Sequencing used PBMCs, obtained around atezolizumab (anti-PD-L1) treatment. The receptors come from a man between 65 and 79 years old with urothelial cancer.

V usage is TRBV7-2 and J usage is TRBJ2-1; D is uncertain. This CDR3 has 11 residues. V lost 5 bases and J 6 bases, leaving 5 bases between the germline ends. The germline V gene has CDR1 SGHTA and CDR2 FQGNSA. CDR3 in DNA: TGTGCCAGCAGCGTATCCAATGAGCAGTTCTTC. Its protein product is CASSVSNEQFF. Looking up the rest from reference TRBV7-2 and TRBJ2-1 gives the full variable domain: GAGVSQSPSNKVTEKGKDVELRCDPISGHTALYWYRQSLGQGLEFLIYFQGNSAPDKSGLPSDRFSAERTGGSVSTLTIQRTQQEDSAVYLCASSVSNEQFFGPGTRLTVL.

This clone was seen only a few times. CDR3 nucleotide sequence: TGTGCCAGCAGGGCGGGTGGGCTCGGCTACACCTTC. The encoded protein is CASRAGGLGYTF. The chain couples TRBV27 to TRBJ1-2; D is unclear. V shed 6 bases and J shed 8 bases, with 13 bases lying between them. Germline CDR1 reads MNHEY; CDR2 reads SMNVEV (reference sequence). This CDR3 comprises 12 residues.

J is TRBJ1-1 and V is TRBV27, with 8 bases lining up with TRBD1. The V and J ends lost 5 bases and 5 bases, in that order; junction bases with no gene match: 7. The germline V gene encodes CDR1 MNHEY and CDR2 SMNVEV (reference sequence). The CDR3 has 14 residues. Here the CDR3 reads CASSPDRVETEAFF. CDR3 nucleotide sequence: TGTGCCAGCAGTCCGGACAGGGTTGAGACTGAAGCTTTCTTT.

V and J are TRBV10-3 and TRBJ2-7; 8 bases map to TRBD2. CDR1 is ENHRY and CDR2 is SYGVKD in the germline V gene. V was clipped by 4 bases and J by 2 bases; unmatched bases: 13. The CDR3 length is 17 residues. The DNA of the CDR3 is TGTGCCATCAGTGTAGTCCGGGGGGGGAGTAGGACCTACGAGCAGTACTTC. Translation: CAISVVRGGSRTYEQYF.

The chain carries TRBV9 and TRBJ2-2; no clear D. Trimming shortened V by 4 bases and J by 6 bases, and 7 bases separated the two germline ends. Per germline, CDR1 SGDLS and CDR2 YYNGEE. The CDR3 has 12 residues. The CDR3 loop reads CASSLLSGELFF. CDR3 coding DNA: TGTGCCAGCAGCCTTTTATCCGGGGAGCTGTTTTTT.

The CDR3, as DNA: TGTGCCAGCAGACAGGGGGCGAATGGCTACACCTTC. This codes for CASRQGANGYTF. The J gene is TRBJ1-2, the V gene TRBV7-9; 9 bases are a match to TRBD1. CDR1 SEHNR and CDR2 FQNEAQ come from the germline V gene (reference sequence). The CDR3 is 12 amino acids. V lost 6 bases, J lost 6 bases, and 2 bases stayed unmatched.

This chain links TRBV5-1 with TRBJ2-1; D ambiguous. Trimming took off 3 bases at V and 7 bases at J, with 11 bases between the two ends. Looked up from germline, CDR1 is SGHRS and CDR2 is YFSETQ. The CDR3 totals 13 residues. CDR3 sequence reads: CASSSEDGNEQFF. The CDR3 coding sequence is TGCGCCAGCAGCTCTGAGGATGGGAATGAGCAGTTCTTC.

This clone was seen once. The genes are TRBV27 and TRBJ1-2; 8 bases are a match to TRBD1. The germline CDR1 and CDR2 sequences are MNHEY and SMNVEV (reference sequence). V lost 3 bases, J lost 1 base, and 4 bases stayed unmatched. This CDR3 is 15 amino acids long. The CDR3 reads CASSFTQGGNYGYTF. CDR3 DNA sequence: TGTGCCAGCAGTTTCACACAGGGGGGTAACTATGGCTACACCTTC.

This rearrangement joins TRBV27 to TRBJ2-2, with TRBD2 matching 9 bases. Germline CDR1 reads MNHEY; CDR2 reads SMNVEV (reference sequence). J gave up 1 base and V 2 bases, and 5 bases lay outside the gene matches. There are 17 residues in the CDR3. The CDR3 region is CASSLGLAGWNTGELFF. In DNA, the CDR3 is TGTGCCAGCAGTTTAGGTCTAGCGGGATGGAACACCGGGGAGCTGTTTTTT.

The chain carries TRBV2 and TRBJ2-5, with D tentatively TRBD2 (6 bases). Trimming took off 6 bases at V and 1 base at J, with 12 bases between the two ends. Germline loops: CDR1 SNHLY, CDR2 FYNNEI. This CDR3 spans 14 amino acids. The CDR3 is CASSNLAPQETQYF. Here the CDR3 DNA reads TGTGCCAGCAGCAACCTAGCGCCCCAAGAGACCCAGTACTTC.

The rearrangement links TRBV18 to TRBJ1-1; tentatively, D is TRBD1 (5 bases). The CDR3 contains 15 residues. V lost 3 bases, J lost 4 bases, and 15 bases lay in between. Germline lookup yields CDR1 KGHSH and CDR2 LQKENI. DNA for the CDR3: TGTGCCAGCTCACCCCAGGCAGGGCTGGGCACTGAAGCTTTCTTT. This translates into CASSPQAGLGTEAFF.

V usage is TRBV30 and J usage is TRBJ1-1, with a tentative D call TRBD1 (5 bases). Trimming took off 2 bases at V and 5 bases at J, with 12 bases between the two ends. This CDR3 comprises 13 residues. Germline lookup yields CDR1 GTSNPN and CDR2 SVGIG (reference sequence). The CDR3 bases are TGTGCCTGGAGTAGGTACGGGGGAACTGAAGCTTTCTTT. This encodes CAWSRYGGTEAFF.

The V and J genes are TRBV4-3 and TRBJ2-4; 9 nucleotides align to TRBD2. With V trimmed by 1 base and J by 8 bases, 0 bases remained unmatched. Germline V CDR1 and CDR2: LGHNA, YSLEER. The CDR3 loop spans 13 amino acids. The CDR3 protein is CASSQGGRDIQYF. The CDR3 nucleotides read TGCGCCAGCAGCCAAGGCGGGAGGGACATTCAGTACTTC.

The chain carries TRBV9 and TRBJ2-1; 14 bases match TRBD2. J lost 8 bases, V lost 0 bases, and 4 bases had no gene match. This CDR3 has 16 amino acids. Germline CDR1 is SGDLS and CDR2 is YYNGEE. Here the CDR3 DNA reads TGTGCCAGCAGCGTAGGGGGACTAGCGGGAGTTCATGAGCAGTTCTTC. Translated: CASSVGGLAGVHEQFF.

V usage is TRBV6-5 and J usage is TRBJ1-2, with D unclear. V was shortened by 9 bases and J by 2 bases, with 10 bases between the two germline ends. CDR1 and CDR2 (germline): MNHEY, SVGAGI. This CDR3 is 12 amino acids long. This CDR3 is CASFQINYGYTF. The DNA of the CDR3 is TGTGCCAGTTTCCAGATAAACTATGGCTACACCTTC.

The gene calls are TRBV9 and TRBJ2-7, with 7 bases matching TRBD2. V was pared by 3 bases and J by 5 bases, with 11 bases of the junction left unmatched. Germline CDR1 and CDR2: SGDLS and YYNGEE. CDR3 size: 15 residues. CDR3 nucleotides: TGTGCCAGCAGCGATGGGGGGGGAGAAGAGGACGAGCAGTACTTC. Its protein is CASSDGGGEEDEQYF.